These 24 T cell receptor beta chains share one sample of origin, sequenced in a study of healthy donors' naive CD4 and CD8 T cells. TCR libraries were built from around 0.45 ug of total RNA by linear amplification. One entry per CDR3 protein results from TCRdb running MiXCR on the reads. The sample contains 150,000 to 200,000 distinct CDR3 sequences, around 74% of which appear only once. Sequencing was performed on naive CD4+ and CD8+ T cells sorted from blood, pooled from several donors. Every receptor here comes from a pool of human donors in good health; the sample pools cells from several healthy donors.

Note on this clonotype: Relative to the germline gene, one junction end is altered; a read error may explain this. CDR3 residues: CSVEFGSTGTQYF. The CDR3 DNA reads TGCAGCGTTGAATTTGGGAGCACAGGTACGCAGTATTTT. The rearrangement links TRBV29-1 to TRBJ2-3; TRBD1 or TRBD2 may be the D gene (5 bases each). CDR3 length: 13 amino acids. Per germline, CDR1 SQVTM and CDR2 ANQGSEA.

This chain links TRBV10-3 with TRBJ2-5, with 10 bases lining up with TRBD2. Trimming removed 0 bases from V and 2 bases from J; junction bases left unmatched: 6. The germline CDR1 and CDR2 sequences are ENHRY and SYGVKD. The CDR3 has 17 amino acids. The CDR3 region is CAISESRDSGRQETQYF. CDR3 sequence (DNA): TGTGCCATCAGTGAGTCGCGGGATAGCGGGAGGCAAGAGACCCAGTACTTC.

This clonotype was recorded a few times. The chain uses TRBV6-5 and TRBJ2-1; either TRBD1 or TRBD2 may fit D (5 bases each). The CDR3 has 15 amino acids. In germline, CDR1 is MNHEY, CDR2 SVGAGI. V lost 8 bases and J lost 2, with 16 bases in between. CDR3 region: CASGVNRDPYNEQFF. The CDR3, as DNA: TGTGCCAGCGGGGTTAACCGGGACCCCTACAATGAGCAGTTCTTC.

The chain joins TRBV2 to TRBJ2-1; weak D call: TRBD2 (5 bases). Trimming stripped 7 bases from V and 8 bases from J, with 12 bases between. This CDR3 spans 12 amino acids. Germline CDR1 reads SNHLY; CDR2 reads FYNNEI. CDR3 sequence: CASTSEEDEQFF. The CDR3 coding sequence is TGTGCCAGCACCTCGGAGGAGGATGAGCAGTTCTTC.

The V call is TRBV29-1, the J call TRBJ1-2; the match to TRBD1 covers 7 bases. The CDR3 spans 13 residues. The V segment lost 1 base and the J segment 8 bases; nucleotides outside the gene matches: 7. The germline gives CDR1 SQVTM, CDR2 ANQGSEA. DNA for the CDR3: TGCAGCGTTGAAGGCAAGACAGGGTTGGGCTACACCTTC. It specifies CSVEGKTGLGYTF.

This chain joins TRBV20-1 and TRBJ1-2; 8 bases align to TRBD1. The CDR3 is made up of 14 amino acids. CDR1 is DFQATT and CDR2 is SNEGSKA in the germline V gene (reference sequence). V gave up 3 bases and J gave up 5 bases; unmatched junction bases: 8. The CDR3 protein is CSASGQGFGYGYTF. CDR3 DNA: TGCAGTGCTAGTGGACAGGGATTTGGATATGGCTACACCTTC.

The chain recombines TRBV29-1 with TRBJ2-3; D possibly corresponds to TRBD1 (6 bases). Germline CDR1 and CDR2: SQVTM and ANQGSEA. CDR3 length equals 13 residues. Trimming removed 4 bases at V and 1 base at J, with 9 bases between. The CDR3 region is CSVVKGGTDTQYF. The CDR3, as DNA: TGCAGCGTTGTTAAGGGGGGCACAGATACGCAGTATTTT.

The V gene is TRBV5-5, the J gene TRBJ2-6; no clear D gene. Deletions cut 2 bases from V and 3 bases from J, with 3 bases between. Germline V gives CDR1 SGHKS, CDR2 YYEKEE (reference sequence). The CDR3 is 13 residues long. The CDR3 coding sequence is TGTGCCAGCAGCTTACGTGGGGCCAACGTCCTGACTTTC. This codes for CASSLRGANVLTF.

The chain employs TRBV29-1 and TRBJ2-7, with TRBD1 identical over 7 bases. Germline-derived CDR1 and CDR2 are SQVTM and ANQGSEA. The CDR3 covers 13 residues. The ends lost 5 bases at V and 1 base at J; junction bases unmatched: 5. CDR3 protein: CSVRVDRSYEQYF. The CDR3 DNA reads as TGCAGCGTTAGGGTGGACAGGTCCTACGAGCAGTACTTC.

This clonotype was counted once. The chain uses TRBV19 and TRBJ1-1, with TRBD1 matching over 7 bases. V shed 5 bases and J 8 bases; nucleotides not matched to a gene: 5. The CDR3 runs to 12 residues. Germline V gene lookup returns CDR1 LNHDA and CDR2 SQIVND (reference sequence). This CDR3 is CASSYLDREAFF. The CDR3 bases are TGTGCCAGTAGTTACCTGGACAGGGAAGCTTTCTTT.

The chain has TRBV27 and TRBJ1-2; TRBD1 matches 7 bases. V trimming: 5 bases; J trimming: 3 bases; junction bases outside the gene matches: 6. From germline, CDR1 is MNHEY and CDR2 SMNVEV (reference sequence). The CDR3 spans 14 residues. The DNA of the CDR3 is TGTGCCAGCAGTCCGTTCGGACAGGACTATGGCTACACCTTC. Residues: CASSPFGQDYGYTF.

This clonotype appeared once. The chain combines TRBV10-3 with TRBJ2-1; 9 bases are a match to TRBD2. V lost 6 bases and J lost 3; bases outside the gene matches: 9. Germline values: CDR1 ENHRY, CDR2 SYGVKD. This CDR3 comprises 16 residues. CDR3 sequence reads: CAISRSSGSHYNEQFF. CDR3 in DNA: TGTGCCATCAGCCGGAGTAGCGGGAGTCACTACAATGAGCAGTTCTTC.

Concerning this clonotype: One end of the junction is discordant with germline, which a read error may explain. The CDR3 bases are TGTGCCAGTAGCTTAGACGACTATGGGTTCTACAATGAGCAGTTCTTC. This gives the protein CASSLDDYGFYNEQFF. The chain uses TRBV11-2 and TRBJ2-1; a weak D match, TRBD2 (5 bases). The CDR3 sequence is 16 residues long. The germline V gene has CDR1 SGHAT and CDR2 FQNNGV.

This clonotype showed up just once. V and J are TRBV24-1 and TRBJ2-5; D is undetermined. CDR1 KGHDR and CDR2 SFDVKD come from the germline V gene. V lost 3 bases, J lost 2 bases, and 3 bases lay in between. The CDR3 extends over 12 amino acids. CDR3 sequence: CATSDSQETQYF. CDR3 bases: TGTGCCACCAGTGATAGTCAAGAGACCCAGTACTTC.

The chain carries TRBV5-1 and TRBJ2-7; TRBD2 agrees at 10 bases. Germline CDR1 and CDR2: SGHRS and YFSETQ. The CDR3 extends over 16 amino acids. V gave up 3 bases and J gave up 4 bases; unmatched junction bases: 10. CDR3 loop: CASSWEPSGGQYEQYF. DNA for the CDR3: TGCGCCAGCAGCTGGGAACCTAGCGGGGGCCAATACGAGCAGTACTTC.

V gene TRBV29-1 combines with J gene TRBJ1-2; TRBD1 is a possible D gene (6 bases). V lost 5 bases to trimming and J lost 2 bases, with 9 bases between them. From germline, CDR1 is SQVTM and CDR2 ANQGSEA. The length of the CDR3 is 12 residues. In DNA, the CDR3 is TGCAGCGTTTTGACAGGAAACTATGGCTACACCTTC. This encodes CSVLTGNYGYTF.

The chain couples TRBV27 to TRBJ2-1; 7 nucleotides match TRBD2. Looked up from germline, CDR1 is MNHEY and CDR2 is SMNVEV (reference sequence). V trimming: 0 bases; J trimming: 2 bases; junction bases outside the gene matches: 7. The CDR3 runs to 17 residues. CDR3 region: CASSLSPASGAYNEQFF. The CDR3 coding sequence is TGTGCCAGCAGTTTATCCCCTGCTAGCGGCGCCTACAATGAGCAGTTCTTC.

The sample holds a few counts of this clonotype. Here the CDR3 DNA reads TGTGCCACCAGCAGAGTGAGGTATAGCAATCAGCCCCAGCATTTT. It translates to CATSRVRYSNQPQHF. V gene TRBV15 combines with J gene TRBJ1-5, with D unclear. The ends were cut back, 1 base at V and 0 bases at J, with 7 bases in the middle. Germline CDR1 is LNHNV and CDR2 is YYDKDF (reference sequence). CDR3 length equals 15 residues.

This clonotype was seen more than once but under ten times. The chain is built from TRBV29-1 and TRBJ2-3, with 7 positions matching TRBD2. CDR3 length: 14 residues. After removal of 3 bases from V and 7 bases from J, the junction contained 10 bases not matched to a gene. The germline V gene encodes CDR1 SQVTM and CDR2 ANQGSEA. This CDR3 is CSVEVAGDTNTQYF. DNA for the CDR3: TGCAGCGTTGAGGTGGCGGGAGATACCAATACGCAGTATTTT.

The CDR3 bases are TGTGCCAGTAGTATCGGCGACAGGGTTTACGAGCAGTACTTC. Residues: CASSIGDRVYEQYF. V gene TRBV19 combines with J gene TRBJ2-7; TRBD1 matches 7 bases. Germline V lookup: CDR1 LNHDA, CDR2 SQIVND (reference sequence). This CDR3 comprises 14 residues. Germline trimming cut 3 bases from V and 4 bases from J; bases unmatched to any gene: 6.

This sequence joins TRBV6-5 and TRBJ2-4, with D tentatively TRBD2 (5 bases). CDR3 length: 15 residues. Germline V gene lookup returns CDR1 MNHEY and CDR2 SVGAGI. Trimming removed 5 bases at V and 7 bases at J, with 18 bases between. Here the CDR3 DNA reads TGTGCCAGCAGTAAAACTAGGGCCCTACCCAACATTCAGTACTTC. Its protein is CASSKTRALPNIQYF.

CDR3 bases: TGTGCCACCGGACCAGACAGATACAATGAGCAGTTCTTC. Protein product: CATGPDRYNEQFF. J is TRBJ2-1 and V is TRBV15; a weak D match, TRBD1 (5 bases). Germline CDR1 reads LNHNV; CDR2 reads YYDKDF (reference sequence). V lost 8 bases to trimming and J lost 4 bases, with 12 bases between them. This CDR3 is built from 13 residues.

V is TRBV20-1 and J is TRBJ2-1; 13 bases fit TRBD2. Germline V lookup: CDR1 DFQATT, CDR2 SNEGSKA (reference sequence). The CDR3 consists of 14 residues. V was clipped by 6 bases and J by 5 bases; unmatched bases: 4. In DNA form, the CDR3 reads TGCAGTGCGCGGACTAGCGGGAGAGACAATGAGCAGTTCTTC. This sequence encodes CSARTSGRDNEQFF.

The genes are TRBV2 and TRBJ2-1; TRBD1 matches 11 bases. V was clipped by 5 bases and J by 8 bases; unmatched bases: 5. The CDR3 is 14 amino acids. Looked up from germline, CDR1 is SNHLY and CDR2 is FYNNEI. Here the CDR3 reads CASSRTGGMDEQFF. Written as DNA, the CDR3 is TGTGCCAGCAGTCGGACAGGGGGCATGGATGAGCAGTTCTTC.